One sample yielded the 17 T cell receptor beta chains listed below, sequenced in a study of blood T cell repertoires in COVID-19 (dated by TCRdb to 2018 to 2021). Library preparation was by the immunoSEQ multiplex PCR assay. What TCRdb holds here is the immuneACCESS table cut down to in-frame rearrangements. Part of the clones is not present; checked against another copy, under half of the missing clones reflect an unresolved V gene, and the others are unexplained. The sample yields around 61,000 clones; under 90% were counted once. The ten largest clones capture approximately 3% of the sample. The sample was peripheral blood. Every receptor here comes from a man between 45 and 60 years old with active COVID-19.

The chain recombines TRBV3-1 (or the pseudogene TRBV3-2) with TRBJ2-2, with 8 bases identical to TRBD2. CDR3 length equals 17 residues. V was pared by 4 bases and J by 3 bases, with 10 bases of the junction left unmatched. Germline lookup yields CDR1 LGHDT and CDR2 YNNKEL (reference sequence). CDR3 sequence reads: CASSLLMRGADTGELFF. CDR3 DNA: TGTGCCAGCAGCCTTTTAATGCGGGGGGCAGACACCGGGGAGCTGTTTTTT.

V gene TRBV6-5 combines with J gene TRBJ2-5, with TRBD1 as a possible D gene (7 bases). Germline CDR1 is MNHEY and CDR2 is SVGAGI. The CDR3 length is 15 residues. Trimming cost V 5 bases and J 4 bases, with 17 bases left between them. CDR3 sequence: CASSRGIQGGETQYF. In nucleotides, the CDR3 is TGTGCCAGCAGTCGGGGGATTCAGGGGGGAGAGACCCAGTACTTC.

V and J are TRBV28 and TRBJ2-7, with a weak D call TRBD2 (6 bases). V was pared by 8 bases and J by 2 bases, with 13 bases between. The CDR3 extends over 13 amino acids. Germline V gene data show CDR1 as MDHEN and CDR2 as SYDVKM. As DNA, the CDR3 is TGTGCCAGCGGGCGGGGAGGAGCCTACGAGCAGTACTTC. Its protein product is CASGRGGAYEQYF.

The CDR3 DNA reads TGTGCCAGCAGCGCAAGGGGGGGTAATTCACCCCTCCACTTT. Translating gives CASSARGGNSPLHF. The V and J genes are TRBV9 and TRBJ1-6; D is possibly TRBD1 (6 bases). Trimming cost V 3 bases and J 6 bases, with 10 bases left between them. The CDR3 contains 14 residues. Germline V lookup: CDR1 SGDLS, CDR2 YYNGEE.

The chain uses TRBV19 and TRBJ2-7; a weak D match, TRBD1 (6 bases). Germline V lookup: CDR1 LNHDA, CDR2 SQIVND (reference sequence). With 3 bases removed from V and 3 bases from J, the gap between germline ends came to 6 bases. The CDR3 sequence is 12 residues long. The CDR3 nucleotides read TGTGCCAGTAGTATGGACAGCTACGAGCAGTACTTC. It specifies CASSMDSYEQYF.

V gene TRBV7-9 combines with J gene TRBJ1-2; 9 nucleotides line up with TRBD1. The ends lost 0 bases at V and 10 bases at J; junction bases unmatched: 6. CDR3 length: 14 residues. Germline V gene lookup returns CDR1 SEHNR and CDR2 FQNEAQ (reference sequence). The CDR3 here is CASSLAGQGLPYTF. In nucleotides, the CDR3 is TGTGCCAGCAGCTTAGCGGGACAGGGCCTGCCCTACACCTTC.

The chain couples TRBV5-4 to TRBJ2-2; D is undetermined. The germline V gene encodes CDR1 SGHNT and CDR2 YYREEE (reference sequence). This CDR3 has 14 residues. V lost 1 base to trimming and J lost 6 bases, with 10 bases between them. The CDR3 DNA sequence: TGTGCCAGCAGCTTGTTGACACCCTCCGGGGAGCTGTTTTTT. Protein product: CASSLLTPSGELFF.

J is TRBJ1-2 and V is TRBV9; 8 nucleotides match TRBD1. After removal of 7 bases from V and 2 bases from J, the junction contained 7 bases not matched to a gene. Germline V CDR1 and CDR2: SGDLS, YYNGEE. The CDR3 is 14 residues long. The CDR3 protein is CASASRTGNYGYTF. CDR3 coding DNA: TGTGCCAGCGCCAGCCGGACAGGGAACTATGGCTACACCTTC.

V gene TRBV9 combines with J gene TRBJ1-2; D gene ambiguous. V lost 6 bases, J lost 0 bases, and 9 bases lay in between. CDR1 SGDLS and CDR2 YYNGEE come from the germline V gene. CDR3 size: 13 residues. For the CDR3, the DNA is TGTGCCAGCACCACAACAGCTAACTATGGCTACACCTTC. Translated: CASTTTANYGYTF.

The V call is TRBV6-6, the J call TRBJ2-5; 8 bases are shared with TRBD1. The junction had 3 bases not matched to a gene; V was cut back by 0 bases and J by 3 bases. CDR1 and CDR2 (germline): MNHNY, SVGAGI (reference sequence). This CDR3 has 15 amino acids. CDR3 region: CASSYSRQGKETQYF. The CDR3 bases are TGTGCCAGCAGTTACTCGAGACAGGGGAAAGAGACCCAGTACTTC.

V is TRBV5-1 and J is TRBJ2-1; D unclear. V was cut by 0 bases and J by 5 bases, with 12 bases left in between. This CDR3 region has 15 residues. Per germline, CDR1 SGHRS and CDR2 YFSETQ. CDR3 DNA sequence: TGCGCCAGCAGCTTGGATCCAGCGAATAACAATGAGCAGTTCTTC. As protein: CASSLDPANNNEQFF.

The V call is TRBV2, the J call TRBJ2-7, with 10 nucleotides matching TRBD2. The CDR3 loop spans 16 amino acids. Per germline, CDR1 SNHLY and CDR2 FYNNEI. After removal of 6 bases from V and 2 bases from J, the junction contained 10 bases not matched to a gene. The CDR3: CASRPSLAGGAYEQYF. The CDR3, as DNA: TGTGCCAGCAGACCCAGTTTAGCGGGGGGTGCCTACGAGCAGTACTTC.

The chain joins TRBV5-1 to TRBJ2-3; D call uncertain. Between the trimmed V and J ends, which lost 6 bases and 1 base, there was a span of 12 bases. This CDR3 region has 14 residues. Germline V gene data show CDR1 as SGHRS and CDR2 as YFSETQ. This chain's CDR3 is CASISGPGTDTQYF. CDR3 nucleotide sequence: TGCGCCAGCATTTCGGGTCCGGGCACAGATACGCAGTATTTT.

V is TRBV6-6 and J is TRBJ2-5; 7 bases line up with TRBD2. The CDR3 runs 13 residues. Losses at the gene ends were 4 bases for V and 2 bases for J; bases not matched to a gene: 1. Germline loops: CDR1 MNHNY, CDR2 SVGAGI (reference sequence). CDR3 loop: CASSWGGQETQYF. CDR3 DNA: TGTGCCAGCAGTTGGGGGGGGCAAGAGACCCAGTACTTC.

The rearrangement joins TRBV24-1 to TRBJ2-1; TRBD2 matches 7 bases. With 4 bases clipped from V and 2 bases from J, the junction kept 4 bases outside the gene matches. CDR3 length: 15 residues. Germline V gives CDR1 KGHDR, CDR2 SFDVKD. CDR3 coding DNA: TGTGCCACCAGTGAAACGGGACTACCCTACAATGAGCAGTTCTTC. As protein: CATSETGLPYNEQFF.

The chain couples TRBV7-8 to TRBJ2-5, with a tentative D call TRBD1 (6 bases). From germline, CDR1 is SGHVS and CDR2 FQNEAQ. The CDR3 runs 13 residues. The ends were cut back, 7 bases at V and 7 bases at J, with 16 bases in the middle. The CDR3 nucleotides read TGTGCCAGCATCATTAGACAGGACGGGACCCAGTACTTC. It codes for CASIIRQDGTQYF.

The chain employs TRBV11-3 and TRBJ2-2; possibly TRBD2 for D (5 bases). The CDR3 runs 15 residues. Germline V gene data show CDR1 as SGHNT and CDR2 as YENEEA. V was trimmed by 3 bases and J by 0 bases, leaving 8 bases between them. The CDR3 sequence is CASSFAGANTGELFF. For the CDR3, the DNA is TGTGCCAGCAGCTTTGCGGGCGCGAACACCGGGGAGCTGTTTTTT.